This TCR beta chain was retrieved from a study of CD4 T cells in relation to SARS-CoV-2 and coronaviruses (dated by TCRdb to the early 2020s). Regarding the study in general: In the ViraFEST assay, PBMCs were cultured with antigen for about 9 days, after which TCR beta CDR3s were sequenced to identify clonal expansions specific to the antigen. An HIV-1 Nef peptide pool or a culture without peptide was used as the negative reference condition. Shared crossreactive spike epitopes were mapped to their HLA restriction using patient-derived lymphoblastoid cell lines. The study assessed, at the TCR clonotype level, memory CD4+ T cell crossreactivity between SARS-CoV-2 and common cold coronavirus spike proteins. The Adaptive Biotechnologies TCR-sequencing kit was used to sequence samples from three pre-COVID donors and the naive versus memory experiments, while other data came from Illumina-based sequencing. A different TCR-beta assay, based on Illumina, was used to sequence expansion assays from other donors in the study. Study-wide findings and limitations: Crossreactivity analysis was centred on spike protein, so crossreactivity against other viral proteins was not assessed. Crossreactive clones showed significantly weaker SARS-CoV-2-driven expansion than monoreactive clones, consistent with antigenic imprinting. Small numbers of patients and of tested TCRs were a limitation of the study. No donor contributed both pre-pandemic and post-infection samples, which limited tracing the source of pre-existing responses. In roughly 60% of donors, memory CD4+ clonotypes turned up that crossrecognized SARS-CoV-2 and at least one common cold coronavirus spike.

CD4+ T cells from unexposed donors were collected before the COVID-19 pandemic (2011-2018). After less than 13 days of culture, CD4+ T cells were isolated with the EasySep CD4+ T cell isolation kit. As cell numbers permitted, CD4+ T cells from unexposed donors were tested for reactivity to SARS-CoV-2 S and N and to four common cold coronavirus spike pools. Each well held millions of PBMCs cultured in IMDM containing roughly 5.2% human AB serum and roughly 9.4 IU/ml IL-2. Half of the culture medium was replaced with fresh IL-2-containing medium on days 3 and 7. In general, triplicate replicate wells were used for every peptide culture condition. Leukapheresis product for the unexposed donors was bought commercially. Ficoll-Paque PLUS gradient centrifugation was used to isolate PBMCs from leukapheresis product or whole blood. The PBMCs went either fresh into the expansion assay or into cryopreservation at -140 degrees C. The QIAamp Micro DNA Kit was used to extract genomic DNA from the CD4+ T cells.

For this clone: Its antigen remains unidentified. No quality values exist for individual bases; no much larger clone is one base distant.

Library construction relied on the immunoSEQ multiplex PCR assay. Turning to the authors' computational methods: Preprocessing removed nonproductive sequences and CDR3s not starting with C, not ending with F or W, or shorter than 7 amino acids. Antigen-specific clonotypes were called with the MANAFEST web app on the basis of expansion relative to the reference and to other culture wells. A clone was considered positive if significant expansion relative to the reference culture was observed in 2 of 3 replicate wells at an FDR below 0.05. Positive clones also required significant expansion versus all other tandem wells and an odds ratio above 5. After three terminal residues were trimmed from each end, CDR3 homology was quantified as pairwise Levenshtein distance using the stringdist R package. TCRdb retrieved this table from immuneACCESS and kept in-frame rearrangements only. Not all clones are present; in checked studies, unresolved V genes account for under half, and no reason is known for the remainder. V, J and clone size are those of that table, while D and trimming were read from the DNA. This sample holds about 20,000 clones; about 80% were observed only once. Clones ranked in the top ten supply approximately 16% of the sample.

CDR1 and CDR2 are read off the germline V gene as SNHLY and FYNNEI. A distance of 8 bases separates the germline ends of V and J, which lose 7 bases and 5 bases respectively. The CDR3, from cysteine to phenylalanine, totals 11 residues. Only CDR3 DNA remains: 33 bases, in frame from the first base. Sequencing was done on a sample of CD4+ T cells from PBMCs, cultured in vitro. Here the chain combines TRBV2 and TRBJ1-1; the D gene is not confidently resolved. The source of this sequence is a human donor in good health. The sequence in DNA is TGTGCCAGCAAGGTACGAACTGAAGCTTTCTTT. The encoded protein is CASKVRTEAFF.